These T cell receptor beta chains were read from a single sample in a study of graft-versus-host responses after intestinal transplantation. Measured with immunoSEQ multiplex PCR; TCRdb has only the in-frame clones, and not every one. The repertoire holds around 50,000 clones, with approximately 84% as singletons. Their antigens are not known. The input for sequencing was unstimulated CD4+ T cells sorted from spleen or lymph node cells, taken before transplant. The receptor set was obtained from a human donor who was the organ donor for an intestinal transplant. Each CDR3 is given with its conserved first and last residue. A D gene is named only where the DNA matches it firmly. Clone size is given for some rows only: seen once, a few or many times, or a class if the clone is expanded.

j_call clone_size v_call cdr3_length d_call cdr3_nt cdr3_aa
TRBJ1-1 - TRBV7-8 13 - TGTGCCAGCAGCTTATTTCTGAACACTGAAGCTTTCTTT CASSLFLNTEAFF
TRBJ2-1 - TRBV27 16 TRBD1 TGTGCCAGCAAATCTACCGGGACAGGGATCTACAATGAGCAGTTCTTC CASKSTGTGIYNEQFF
TRBJ1-2 - TRBV11-2 15 - TGTGCCAGCAGCCCCCGGCAGCCTCCCATCTATGGCTACACCTTC CASSPRQPPIYGYTF
TRBJ2-1 - TRBV10-1 15 TRBD2 TGCGCCAGCAGTCGGCTAGCGGGAGGTCCCAATGAGCAGTTCTTC CASSRLAGGPNEQFF
TRBJ1-2 - TRBV7-8 19 TRBD1 TGTGCCAGCAGCCCTTTGGGAACAGGGGGACGAACCGGGGCAGGGGGCTACACCTTC CASSPLGTGGRTGAGGYTF
TRBJ2-5 - TRBV9 16 - TGTGCCAGCACCCAGGGTATTGGAGGGGCACAAGAGACCCAGTACTTC CASTQGIGGAQETQYF
TRBJ2-3 once TRBV5-6 16 - TGTGCCAGCAGCCTGTCGATAATAGTTAGCACAGATACGCAGTATTTT CASSLSIIVSTDTQYF
TRBJ2-5 - TRBV6-1 13 - TGTGCCAGCTCAGCTGTGGGCGGAGCGACCCAGTACTTC CASSAVGGATQYF
TRBJ2-1 - TRBV5-4 15 - TGTGCCAGCAGCTTAACTGCTTGGGGGTGGAATGAGCAGTTCTTC CASSLTAWGWNEQFF
TRBJ2-3 - TRBV6-1 15 - TGTGCCAGCAGTGAAGAGGCGGGGAGGACAGATACGCAGTATTTT CASSEEAGRTDTQYF
TRBJ2-7 - TRBV4-1 16 - TGCGCCAGCAGCCAAGACGGCCCAGGGTTTTTTTACGAGCAGTACTTC CASSQDGPGFFYEQYF
TRBJ1-1 - TRBV11-3 15 TRBD1 TGTGCCAGCAGCTCAACAGGGGGCCGGGACACTGAAGCTTTCTTT CASSSTGGRDTEAFF
TRBJ2-6 - TRBV6-5 15 - TGTGCCAGCAGGATATTCGACTCTGGGGCCAACGTCCTGACTTTC CASRIFDSGANVLTF
TRBJ2-3 - TRBV11-3 15 TRBD2 TGTGCCAGCAGCTTACTAGCGGGAGGGCCAGATACGCAGTATTTT CASSLLAGGPDTQYF
TRBJ2-7 - TRBV11-3 14 - TGTGCCAGCAGCCCTCGACAGACCTCCTACGAGCAGTACTTC CASSPRQTSYEQYF
TRBJ1-4 - TRBV2 14 - TGTGCCAGCAGTTTCGACCGGGGTCATGAAAAACTGTTTTTT CASSFDRGHEKLFF
TRBJ2-1 few TRBV9 16 - TGTGCCAGCAGCGTTTCCACGGGACTTATGGGGGGTCAGCAGTTCTTC CASSVSTGLMGGQQFF
TRBJ2-7 - TRBV27 18 TRBD2 TGTGCCAGCAGTTTAAGGGGACTAGCGGGAGATCGGAGCTACGAGCAGTACTTC CASSLRGLAGDRSYEQYF
TRBJ1-1 - TRBV19 11 - TGTGCCAGTAGTATGCAGGGTGAAGCTTTCTTT CASSMQGEAFF
TRBJ2-5 - TRBV10-3 14 - TGTGCCATCAGTGAGTCGAACCAACAAGAGACCCAGTACTTC CAISESNQQETQYF
TRBJ2-7 - TRBV5-4 15 TRBD2 TGTGCCAGCAGCGCGGGACTAGCGGGAGCTGACGAGCAGTACTTC CASSAGLAGADEQYF
TRBJ2-7 few TRBV5-4 14 - TGTGCCAGCAGCTTAGGGGGAGGGCCCCGCGAGCAGTACTTC CASSLGGGPREQYF
TRBJ1-2 - TRBV5-6 17 - TGTGCCAGCAGTCACCAGCCTATCGGGGCCCTACGCTATGGCTACACCTTC CASSHQPIGALRYGYTF
TRBJ1-5 - TRBV27 13 - TGTGCCAGCAGTTTGGGCAGGGAGGTGCCCCAGCATTTT CASSLGREVPQHF
TRBJ1-6 - TRBV6-1 15 - TGTGCCAGCAGTGAAGGGACAGCGTATAATTCACCCCTCCACTTT CASSEGTAYNSPLHF
TRBJ2-1 - TRBV6-5 15 TRBD2 TGTGCCAGCAGTTCGGCGGGGGGGGGCTACAATGAGCAGTTCTTC CASSSAGGGYNEQFF
TRBJ2-3 - TRBV10-3 15 TRBD2 TGTGCCATCAGTCTAGCGGGGGGGCCTGTAGATACGCAGTATTTT CAISLAGGPVDTQYF
TRBJ2-1 - TRBV7-2 15 - TGTGCCAGCAGGGTCCAACCGGGACTCTCCAATGAGCAGTTCTTC CASRVQPGLSNEQFF
TRBJ2-7 few TRBV5-1 14 - TGCGCCAGCAGCTTGGACAGTAACCTCTACGAGCAGTACTTC CASSLDSNLYEQYF
TRBJ2-5 - TRBV9 16 TRBD1 TGTGCCAGCAGCGTTCGTCCCAGGGGGTTACAAGAGACCCAGTACTTC CASSVRPRGLQETQYF
TRBJ1-1 - TRBV14 12 - TGTGCCAGCAGCCAAGACCACGGTGAAGCTTTCTTT CASSQDHGEAFF
TRBJ2-2 - TRBV6-5 16 - TGTGCCAGCAGTTATCGAGGACAGCCGAACACCGGGGAGCTGTTTTTT CASSYRGQPNTGELFF
TRBJ2-7 - TRBV7-2 16 TRBD2 TGTGCCAGCAGCTCCCTAAGCGGGGGCTTCTCCTACGAGCAGTACTTC CASSSLSGGFSYEQYF
TRBJ2-1 - TRBV21-1 17 - TGTGCCAGCAGCAATTGGACTAGCGGGAGTTTATACAATGAGCAGTTCTTC CASSNWTSGSLYNEQFF
TRBJ1-1 few TRBV9 15 TRBD1 TGTGCCAGCAGCGGCGGGGGACAGGGGGCGACTGAAGCTTTCTTT CASSGGGQGATEAFF
TRBJ2-7 - TRBV7-2 13 TRBD2 TGTGCCAGCAGCCACAGCGGGAACTACGAGCAGTACTTC CASSHSGNYEQYF
TRBJ1-1 - TRBV4-3 13 - TGCGCCAGCAGCCAAGACGGGGACGGTGAAGCTTTCTTT CASSQDGDGEAFF